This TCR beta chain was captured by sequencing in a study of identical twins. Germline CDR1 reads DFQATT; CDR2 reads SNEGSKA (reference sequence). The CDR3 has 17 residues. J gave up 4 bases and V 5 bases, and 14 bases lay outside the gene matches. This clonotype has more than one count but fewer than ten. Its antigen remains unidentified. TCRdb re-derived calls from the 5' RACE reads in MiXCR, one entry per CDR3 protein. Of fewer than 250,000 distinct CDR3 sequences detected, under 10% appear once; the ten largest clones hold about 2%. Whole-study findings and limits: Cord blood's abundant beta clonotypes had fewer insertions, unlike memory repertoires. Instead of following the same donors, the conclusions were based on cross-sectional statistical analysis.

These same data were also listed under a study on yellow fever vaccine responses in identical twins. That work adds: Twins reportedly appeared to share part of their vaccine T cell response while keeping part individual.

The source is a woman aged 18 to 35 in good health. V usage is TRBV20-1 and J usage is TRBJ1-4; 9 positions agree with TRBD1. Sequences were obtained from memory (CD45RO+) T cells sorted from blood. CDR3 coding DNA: TGCAGTGCTCAACAAAGTACGGGGACAGGGAATAATGAAAAACTGTTTTTT. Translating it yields CSAQQSTGTGNNEKLFF.